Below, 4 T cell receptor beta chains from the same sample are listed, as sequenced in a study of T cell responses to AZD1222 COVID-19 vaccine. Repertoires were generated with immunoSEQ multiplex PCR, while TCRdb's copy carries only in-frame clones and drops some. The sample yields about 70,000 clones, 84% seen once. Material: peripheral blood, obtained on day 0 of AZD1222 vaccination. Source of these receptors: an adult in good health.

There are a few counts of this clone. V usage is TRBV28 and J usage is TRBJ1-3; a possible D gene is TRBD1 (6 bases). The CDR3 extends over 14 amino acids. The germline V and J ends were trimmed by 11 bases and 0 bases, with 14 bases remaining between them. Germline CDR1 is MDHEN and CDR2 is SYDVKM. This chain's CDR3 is CAGGRGGSGNTIYF. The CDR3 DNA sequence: TGTGCCGGAGGAAGGGGGGGCTCTGGAAACACCATATATTTT.

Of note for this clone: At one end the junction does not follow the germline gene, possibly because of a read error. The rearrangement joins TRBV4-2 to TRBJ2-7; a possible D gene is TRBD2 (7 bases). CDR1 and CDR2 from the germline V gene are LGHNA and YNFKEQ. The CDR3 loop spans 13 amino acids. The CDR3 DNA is TGTGCCAGCAGTCAAGGGGGGGACTACGAGCAGTACTTC. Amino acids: CASSQGGDYEQYF.

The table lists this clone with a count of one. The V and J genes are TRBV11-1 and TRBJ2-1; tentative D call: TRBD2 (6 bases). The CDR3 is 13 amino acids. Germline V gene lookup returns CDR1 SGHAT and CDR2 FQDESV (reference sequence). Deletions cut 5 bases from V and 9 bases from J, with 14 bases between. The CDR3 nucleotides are TGTGCCAGCAGCCACAGGAGGGTGGCTGAGCAGTTCTTC. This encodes CASSHRRVAEQFF.

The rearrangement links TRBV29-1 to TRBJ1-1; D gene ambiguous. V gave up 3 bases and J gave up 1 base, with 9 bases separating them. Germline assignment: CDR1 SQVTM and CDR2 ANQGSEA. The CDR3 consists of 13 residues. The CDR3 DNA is TGCAGCGTTGACCTTTTTGAGAACACTGAAGCTTTCTTT. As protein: CSVDLFENTEAFF.